The text below deals with one T cell receptor (beta chain). What it binds is unknown. Per the germline V gene, CDR1 is SGHRS and CDR2 is YFSETQ. Deletions cut 0 bases from V and 4 bases from J, with 8 bases between. The CDR3 covers 14 residues. This entry belongs to a study of T cell clones after liver transplantation. The data were produced by immunoSEQ multiplex PCR, yet TCRdb's version contains in-frame clones alone and is incomplete. In the table there are over 15,000 clones, around 89% of which are singletons. Study-level findings and limits: Migration into the graft, not deletion, may explain lost graft donor-reactive T cells.

This sequence was found in a human patient who received a liver transplant. Part of the T cells may come from the graft donor. This sample comprised CD8+ T cells from blood, obtained approximately 45 months after liver transplant. V and J are TRBV5-1 and TRBJ1-5; D not certain. The CDR3 bases are TGCGCCAGCAGCTTGGGGGGAGGAAATCAGCCCCAGCATTTT. This encodes CASSLGGGNQPQHF.